This TCR beta chain is drawn from a study of cytomegalovirus exposure and HLA in healthy donors. In the study overall: The use of the same platform for the 130 or so validation repertoires and the roughly 670 first-cohort repertoires was reported by a later analysis.

Study results and caveats: Some 150 TCR beta chains were listed as cytomegalovirus-associated. The dataset shows that most TCR sequences were rare, while some public TCRs occurred in many donors.

About this clone: Its antigen is unknown.

Method: immunoSEQ multiplex PCR; TCRdb's copy keeps in-frame clones and lacks some. Of roughly 150,000 clones listed, 86% are singletons. Sequencing input: PBMCs. This sequence originates from a woman under 40 in good health and CMV-seronegative.

The CDR3 region is CASSLHGTSLPDTQYF. In nucleotides, the CDR3 is TGTGCCAGCAGTCTCCACGGGACTAGCCTTCCAGATACGCAGTATTTT. The chain has TRBV27 and TRBJ2-3; 9 bases are shared with TRBD2. The junction had 10 bases not matched to a gene; V was cut back by 5 bases and J by 4 bases. The CDR3 consists of 16 residues. The germline V gene has CDR1 MNHEY and CDR2 SMNVEV (reference sequence).